This T cell receptor (beta chain) was identified in a study of shared clonotypes between healthy human individuals. CD45RO-negative CD8 cells positively selected for CCR7 made up the naive population, which excluded terminally differentiated effector memory CD45RA+ cells. Original analysis: With immunoSEQ giving junction-only sequences and no quality scores, filtering differed. Repertoires were generated with immunoSEQ multiplex PCR, while TCRdb's copy carries only in-frame clones and drops some. V and J calls and clone size are given by that table; D and trimming were obtained from the DNA. Of under 700,000 clones listed, 85% to 95% are singletons. Germline loops: CDR1 SGHDT, CDR2 YYEEEE. V was cut by 4 bases and J by 6 bases, with 14 bases left in between. There are 14 residues in the CDR3.

The chain recombines TRBV5-6 with TRBJ2-1; D may be TRBD1 or TRBD2 (5 bases each). Input material: naive CD8+ T cells sorted from blood. The sequence came from a woman in her 30s in good health. The CDR3 here is CASSPGGSLNEQFF. The CDR3 DNA reads as TGTGCCAGCAGCCCTGGGGGTAGTCTCAATGAGCAGTTCTTC. The full variable domain, in which reference TRBV5-6 and TRBJ2-1 provide the parts outside the CDR3, is DAGVTQSPTHLIKTRGQQVTLRCSPKSGHDTVSWYQQALGQGPQFIFQYYEEEERQRGNFPDRFSGHQFPNYSSELNVNALLLGDSALYLCASSPGGSLNEQFFGPGTRLTVL.